Sequencing of this TCR beta chain was carried out in a study of vaccination effects on CD4 cells after COVID-19. Subsequent to a culture period of around 10 days, CD4+ T cells were isolated. Two-dose vaccination with either BNT162b2 or mRNA-1273 was given to the participants. Generated by immunoSEQ multiplex PCR, the TCRdb table keeps only in-frame clones and is missing some. The sample has tens of thousands of clones, roughly 80% seen once. The CDR3 runs 14 residues. With V trimmed by 6 bases and J by 7 bases, 5 bases remained unmatched. CDR1 and CDR2 (germline): WSHSY, SAAADI. A note on this clone: Antigen specificity is unknown.

The chain uses TRBV10-2 and TRBJ1-4, with 10 bases matching TRBD1. This receptor was identified in a human donor who received a COVID-19 vaccine. Sequencing used CD4+ T cells from PBMCs cultured without peptide, obtained after COVID-19 vaccination. The CDR3 region is CASRGQGLGEKLFF. Here the CDR3 DNA reads TGCGCCAGCAGGGGACAGGGGCTGGGTGAAAAACTGTTTTTT.